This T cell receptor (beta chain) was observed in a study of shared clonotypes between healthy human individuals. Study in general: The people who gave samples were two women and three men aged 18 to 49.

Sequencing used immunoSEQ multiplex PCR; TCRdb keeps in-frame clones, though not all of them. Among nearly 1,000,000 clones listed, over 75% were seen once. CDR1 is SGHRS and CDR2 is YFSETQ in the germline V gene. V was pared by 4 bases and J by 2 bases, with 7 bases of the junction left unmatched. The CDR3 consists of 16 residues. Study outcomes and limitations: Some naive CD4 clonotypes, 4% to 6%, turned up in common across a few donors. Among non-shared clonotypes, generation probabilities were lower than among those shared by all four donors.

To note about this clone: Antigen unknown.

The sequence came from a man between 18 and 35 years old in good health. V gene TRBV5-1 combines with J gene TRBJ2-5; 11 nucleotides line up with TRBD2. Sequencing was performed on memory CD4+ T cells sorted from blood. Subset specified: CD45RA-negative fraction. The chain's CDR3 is CASSVTGTSGQETQYF. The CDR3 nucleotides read TGCGCCAGCAGCGTCACGGGGACTAGCGGACAAGAGACCCAGTACTTC.